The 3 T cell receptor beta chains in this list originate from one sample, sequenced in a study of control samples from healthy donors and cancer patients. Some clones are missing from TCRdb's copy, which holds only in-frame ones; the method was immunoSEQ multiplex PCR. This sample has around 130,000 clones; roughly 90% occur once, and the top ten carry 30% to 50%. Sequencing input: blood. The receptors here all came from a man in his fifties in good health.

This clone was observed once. CDR3 DNA sequence: TGTGCCAGTAGTATTGGGACAGAAGCTATCGAAGCTTTCTTT. Translation gives CASSIGTEAIEAFF. V and J are TRBV19 and TRBJ1-1; TRBD1 aligns across 7 bases. From germline, CDR1 is LNHDA and CDR2 SQIVND (reference sequence). V gave up 3 bases and J gave up 8 bases; unmatched junction bases: 9. This CDR3 region has 14 residues.

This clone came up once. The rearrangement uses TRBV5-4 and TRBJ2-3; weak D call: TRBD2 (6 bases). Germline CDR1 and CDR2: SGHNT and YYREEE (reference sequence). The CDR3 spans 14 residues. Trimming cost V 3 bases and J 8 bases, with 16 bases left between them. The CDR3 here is CASSSGTPEGTQYF. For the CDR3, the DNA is TGTGCCAGCAGCTCTGGGACTCCCGAAGGTACGCAGTATTTT.

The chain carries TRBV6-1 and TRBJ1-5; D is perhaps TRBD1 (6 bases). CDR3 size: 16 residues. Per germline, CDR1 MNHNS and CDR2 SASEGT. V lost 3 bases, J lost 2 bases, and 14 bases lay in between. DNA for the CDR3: TGTGCCAGCAGTGAGGCGTCAGGGGCTGGCAATCAGCCCCAGCATTTT. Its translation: CASSEASGAGNQPQHF.